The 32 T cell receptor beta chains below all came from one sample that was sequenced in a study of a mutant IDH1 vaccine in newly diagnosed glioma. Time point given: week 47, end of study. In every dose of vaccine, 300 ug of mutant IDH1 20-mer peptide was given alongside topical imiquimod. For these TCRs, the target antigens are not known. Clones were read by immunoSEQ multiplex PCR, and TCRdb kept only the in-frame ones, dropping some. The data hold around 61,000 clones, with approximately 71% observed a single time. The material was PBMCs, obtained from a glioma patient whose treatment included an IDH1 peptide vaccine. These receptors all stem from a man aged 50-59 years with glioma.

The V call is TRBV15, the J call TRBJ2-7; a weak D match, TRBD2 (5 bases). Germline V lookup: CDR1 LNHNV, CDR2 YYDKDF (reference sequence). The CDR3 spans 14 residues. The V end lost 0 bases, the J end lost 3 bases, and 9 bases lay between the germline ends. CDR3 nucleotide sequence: TGTGCCACCAGCAGAGATATACGGGACTACGAGCAGTACTTC. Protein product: CATSRDIRDYEQYF.

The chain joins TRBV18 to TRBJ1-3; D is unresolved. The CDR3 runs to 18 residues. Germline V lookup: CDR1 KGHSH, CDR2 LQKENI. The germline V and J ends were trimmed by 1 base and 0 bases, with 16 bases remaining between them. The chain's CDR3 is CASSPLKAGVFSGNTIYF. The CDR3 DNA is TGTGCCAGCTCACCACTTAAAGCCGGAGTTTTCTCTGGAAACACCATATATTTT.

CDR3 nucleotide sequence: TGTGCCAGCAGCGCCCGGGACAGGGGTGCAGAGACCCAGTACTTC. Its protein is CASSARDRGAETQYF. This chain connects TRBV9 to TRBJ2-5; TRBD1 aligns across 10 bases. Losses at the gene ends were 3 bases for V and 4 bases for J; bases not matched to a gene: 6. The CDR3 consists of 15 residues. The germline CDR1 and CDR2 sequences are SGDLS and YYNGEE.

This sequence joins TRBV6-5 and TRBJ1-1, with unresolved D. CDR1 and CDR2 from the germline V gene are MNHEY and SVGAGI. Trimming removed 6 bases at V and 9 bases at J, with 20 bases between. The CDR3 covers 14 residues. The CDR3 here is CASSPPYGLAKAFF. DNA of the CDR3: TGTGCCAGCAGCCCCCCCTACGGACTTGCCAAAGCTTTCTTT.

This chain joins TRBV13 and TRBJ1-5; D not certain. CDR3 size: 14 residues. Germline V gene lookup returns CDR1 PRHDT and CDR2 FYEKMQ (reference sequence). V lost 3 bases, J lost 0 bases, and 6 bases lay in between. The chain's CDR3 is CASSFAGSNQPQHF. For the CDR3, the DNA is TGTGCCAGCAGCTTCGCCGGTAGCAATCAGCCCCAGCATTTT.

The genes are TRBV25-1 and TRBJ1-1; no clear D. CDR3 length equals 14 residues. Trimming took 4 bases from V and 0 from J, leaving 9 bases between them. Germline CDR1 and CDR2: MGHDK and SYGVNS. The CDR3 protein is CASSVGEMNTEAFF. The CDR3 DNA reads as TGTGCCAGCAGTGTCGGGGAGATGAACACTGAAGCTTTCTTT.

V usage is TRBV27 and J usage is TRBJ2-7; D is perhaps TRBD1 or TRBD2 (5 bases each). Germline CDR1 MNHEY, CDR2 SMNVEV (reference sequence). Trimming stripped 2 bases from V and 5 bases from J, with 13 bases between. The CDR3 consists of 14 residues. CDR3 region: CASSLGGPSHEQYF. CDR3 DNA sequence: TGTGCCAGCAGTTTAGGGGGACCGTCCCACGAGCAGTACTTC.

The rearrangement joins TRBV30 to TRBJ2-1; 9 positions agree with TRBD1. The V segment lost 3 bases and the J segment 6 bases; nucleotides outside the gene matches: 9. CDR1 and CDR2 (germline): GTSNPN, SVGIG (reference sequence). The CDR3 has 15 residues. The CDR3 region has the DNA TGTGCCTGGAGGGGGGAACAGGGGGCCGGCAATGAGCAGTTCTTC. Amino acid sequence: CAWRGEQGAGNEQFF. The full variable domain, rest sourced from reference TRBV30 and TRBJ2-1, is SQTIHQWPATLVQPVGSPLSLECTVEGTSNPNLYWYRQAAGRGLQLLFYSVGIGQISSEVPQNLSASRPQDRQFILSSKKLLLSDSGFYLCAWRGEQGAGNEQFFGPGTRLTVL.

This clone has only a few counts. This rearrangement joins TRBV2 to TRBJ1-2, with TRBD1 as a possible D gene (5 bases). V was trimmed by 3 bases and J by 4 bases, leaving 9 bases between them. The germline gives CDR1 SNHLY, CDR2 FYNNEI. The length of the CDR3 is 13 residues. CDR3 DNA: TGTGCCAGCAGTGAGTGGCAGGGCTATGGCTACACCTTC. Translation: CASSEWQGYGYTF.

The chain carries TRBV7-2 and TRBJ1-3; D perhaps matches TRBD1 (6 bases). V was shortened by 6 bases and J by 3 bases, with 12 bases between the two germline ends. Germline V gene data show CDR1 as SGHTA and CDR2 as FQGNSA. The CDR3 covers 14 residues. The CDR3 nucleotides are TGTGCCAGCAGTTACAGGGCTGGTGGAAACACCATATATTTT. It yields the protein CASSYRAGGNTIYF.

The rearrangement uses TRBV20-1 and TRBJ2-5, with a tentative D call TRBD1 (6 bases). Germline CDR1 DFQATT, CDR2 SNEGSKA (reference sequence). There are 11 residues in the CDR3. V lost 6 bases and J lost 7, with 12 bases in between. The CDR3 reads CSADGRGTQYF. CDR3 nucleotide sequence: TGCAGTGCCGACGGCAGGGGGACCCAGTACTTC.

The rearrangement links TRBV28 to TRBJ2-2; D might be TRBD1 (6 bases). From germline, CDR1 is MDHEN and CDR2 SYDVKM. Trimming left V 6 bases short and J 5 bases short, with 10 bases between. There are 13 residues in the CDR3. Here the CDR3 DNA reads TGTGCCAGCAGAAAACAGGGAACCGGGGAGCTGTTTTTT. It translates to CASRKQGTGELFF.

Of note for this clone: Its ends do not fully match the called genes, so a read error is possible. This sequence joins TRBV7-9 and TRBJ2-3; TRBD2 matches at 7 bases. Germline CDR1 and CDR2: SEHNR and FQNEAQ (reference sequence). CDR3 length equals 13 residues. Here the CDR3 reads CASSLVAPAGLSF. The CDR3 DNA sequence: TGTGCCAGCAGCTTAGTAGCCCCAGCGGGGCTGTCTTTT. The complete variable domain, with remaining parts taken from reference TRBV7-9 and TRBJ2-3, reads DTGVSQNPRHKITKRGQNVTFRCDPISEHNRLYWYRQTLGQGPEFLTYFQNEAQLEKSRLLSDRFSAERPKGSFSTLEIQRTEQGDSAMYLCASSLVAPAGLSFGPGTRLTVL.

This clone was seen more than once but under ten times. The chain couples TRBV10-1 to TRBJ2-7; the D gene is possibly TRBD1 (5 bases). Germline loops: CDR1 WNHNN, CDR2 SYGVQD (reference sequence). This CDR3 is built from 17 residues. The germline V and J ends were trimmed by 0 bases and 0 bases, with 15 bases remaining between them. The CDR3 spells CASSESKAKGSSYEQYF. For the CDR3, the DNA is TGCGCCAGCAGTGAGTCGAAGGCCAAGGGGTCCTCCTACGAGCAGTACTTC.

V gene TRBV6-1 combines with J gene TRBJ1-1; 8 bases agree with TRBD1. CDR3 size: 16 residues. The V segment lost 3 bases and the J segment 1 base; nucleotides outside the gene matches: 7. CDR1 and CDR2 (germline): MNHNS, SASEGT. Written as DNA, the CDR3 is TGTGCCAGCAGTGACCGACAGGGGACCCAGAACACTGAAGCTTTCTTT. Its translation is CASSDRQGTQNTEAFF.

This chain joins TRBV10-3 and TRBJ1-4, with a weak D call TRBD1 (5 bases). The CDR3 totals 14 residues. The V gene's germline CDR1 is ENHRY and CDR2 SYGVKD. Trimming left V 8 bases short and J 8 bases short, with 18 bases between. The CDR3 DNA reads TGTGCCATCGGACGGGACGGAACAAGCGAAAAACTGTTTTTT. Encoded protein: CAIGRDGTSEKLFF.

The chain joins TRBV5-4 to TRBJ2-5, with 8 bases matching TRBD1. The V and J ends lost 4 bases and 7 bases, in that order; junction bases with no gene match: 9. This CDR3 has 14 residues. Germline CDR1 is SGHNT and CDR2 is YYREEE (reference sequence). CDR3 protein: CASSPSTGGGTQYF. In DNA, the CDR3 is TGTGCCAGCAGCCCTTCCACAGGGGGAGGGACCCAGTACTTC.

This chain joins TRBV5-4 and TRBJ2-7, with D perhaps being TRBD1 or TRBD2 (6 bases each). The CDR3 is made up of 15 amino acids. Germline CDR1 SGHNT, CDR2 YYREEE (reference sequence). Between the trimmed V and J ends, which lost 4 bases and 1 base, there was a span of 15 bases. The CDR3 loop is CASSDLTGRSYEQYF. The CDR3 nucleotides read TGTGCCAGCAGCGATCTAACAGGGAGGTCCTACGAGCAGTACTTC.

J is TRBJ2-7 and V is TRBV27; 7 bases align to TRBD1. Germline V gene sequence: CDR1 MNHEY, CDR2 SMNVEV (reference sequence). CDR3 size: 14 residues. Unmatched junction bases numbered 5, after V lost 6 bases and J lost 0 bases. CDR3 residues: CASRKGQSSYEQYF. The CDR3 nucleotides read TGTGCCAGCAGGAAGGGACAGTCCTCCTACGAGCAGTACTTC.

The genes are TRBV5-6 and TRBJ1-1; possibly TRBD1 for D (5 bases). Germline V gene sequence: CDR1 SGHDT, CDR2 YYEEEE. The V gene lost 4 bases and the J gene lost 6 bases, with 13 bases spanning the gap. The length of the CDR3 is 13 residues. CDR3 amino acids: CASSNPRASEAFF. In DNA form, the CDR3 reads TGTGCCAGCAGCAACCCCAGGGCTTCTGAAGCTTTCTTT.

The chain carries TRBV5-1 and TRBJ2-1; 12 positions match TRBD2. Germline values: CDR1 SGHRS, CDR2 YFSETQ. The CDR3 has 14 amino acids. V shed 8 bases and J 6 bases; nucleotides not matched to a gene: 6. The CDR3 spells CASCSSGGANEQFF. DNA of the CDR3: TGCGCCAGTTGTTCTAGCGGGGGGGCCAATGAGCAGTTCTTC.

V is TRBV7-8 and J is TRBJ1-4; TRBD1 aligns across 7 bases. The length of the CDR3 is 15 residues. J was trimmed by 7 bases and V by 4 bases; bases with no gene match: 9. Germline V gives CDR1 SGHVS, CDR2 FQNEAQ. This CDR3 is CASSSHRDSSEKLFF. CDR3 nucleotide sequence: TGTGCCAGCAGCTCACACCGGGACAGTTCTGAAAAACTGTTTTTT.

CDR3 in amino acids: CATRMTEAYEQYF. Written as DNA, the CDR3 is TGTGCCACACGTATGACCGAGGCCTACGAGCAGTACTTC. The chain carries TRBV6-5 and TRBJ2-7; D ambiguous. Germline V gene lookup returns CDR1 MNHEY and CDR2 SVGAGI. V was pared by 10 bases and J by 2 bases, with 15 bases between. The CDR3 sequence is 13 residues long.

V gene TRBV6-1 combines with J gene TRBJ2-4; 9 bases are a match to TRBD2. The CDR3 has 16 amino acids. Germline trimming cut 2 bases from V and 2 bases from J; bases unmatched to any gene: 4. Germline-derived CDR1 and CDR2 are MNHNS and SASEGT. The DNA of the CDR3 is TGTGCCAGCAGTGAAAGCGGGGGGCTAACCAAAAACATTCAGTACTTC. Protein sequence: CASSESGGLTKNIQYF.

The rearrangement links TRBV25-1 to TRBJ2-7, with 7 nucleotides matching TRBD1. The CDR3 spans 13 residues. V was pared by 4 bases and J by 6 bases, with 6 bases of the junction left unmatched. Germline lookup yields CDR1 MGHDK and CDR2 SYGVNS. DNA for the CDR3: TGTGCCAGCAGTGTCCAGGGGGTAGGCGAGCAGTACTTC. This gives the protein CASSVQGVGEQYF.

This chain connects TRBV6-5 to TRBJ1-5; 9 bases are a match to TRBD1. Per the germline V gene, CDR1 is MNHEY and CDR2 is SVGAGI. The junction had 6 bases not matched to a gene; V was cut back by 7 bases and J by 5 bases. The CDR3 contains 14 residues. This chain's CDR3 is CASKGQGNHQPQHF. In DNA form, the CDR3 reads TGTGCCAGCAAAGGACAGGGGAACCATCAGCCCCAGCATTTT.

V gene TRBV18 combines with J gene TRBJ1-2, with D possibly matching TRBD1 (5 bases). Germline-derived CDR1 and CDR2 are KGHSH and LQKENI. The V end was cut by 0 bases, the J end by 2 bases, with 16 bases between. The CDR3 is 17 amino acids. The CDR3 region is CASSPPSQGRGNYGYTF. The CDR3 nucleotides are TGTGCCAGCTCACCACCGTCGCAGGGAAGGGGAAACTATGGCTACACCTTC.

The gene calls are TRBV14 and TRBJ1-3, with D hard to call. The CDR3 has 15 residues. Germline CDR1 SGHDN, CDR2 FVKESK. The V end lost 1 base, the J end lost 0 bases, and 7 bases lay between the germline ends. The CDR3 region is CASSQGWDSGNTIYF. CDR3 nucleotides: TGTGCCAGCAGCCAAGGATGGGACTCTGGAAACACCATATATTTT.

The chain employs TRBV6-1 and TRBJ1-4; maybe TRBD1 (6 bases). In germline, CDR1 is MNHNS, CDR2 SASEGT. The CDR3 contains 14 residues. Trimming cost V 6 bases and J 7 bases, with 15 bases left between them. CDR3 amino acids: CASRPGGAGEKLFF. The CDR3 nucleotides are TGTGCCAGCAGGCCGGGGGGGGCTGGTGAAAAACTGTTTTTT.

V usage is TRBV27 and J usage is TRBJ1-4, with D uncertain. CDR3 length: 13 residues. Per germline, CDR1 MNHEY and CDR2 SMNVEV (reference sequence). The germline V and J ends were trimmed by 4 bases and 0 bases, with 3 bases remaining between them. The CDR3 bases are TGTGCCAGCAGTTGGGCAACTAATGAAAAACTGTTTTTT. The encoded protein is CASSWATNEKLFF.

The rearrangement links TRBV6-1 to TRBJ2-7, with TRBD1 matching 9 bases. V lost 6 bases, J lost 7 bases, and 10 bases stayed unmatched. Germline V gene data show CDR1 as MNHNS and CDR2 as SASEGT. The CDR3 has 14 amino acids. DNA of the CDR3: TGTGCCAGCAGCCCGGACAGGGGCTATGAGGAGCAGTACTTC. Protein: CASSPDRGYEEQYF.

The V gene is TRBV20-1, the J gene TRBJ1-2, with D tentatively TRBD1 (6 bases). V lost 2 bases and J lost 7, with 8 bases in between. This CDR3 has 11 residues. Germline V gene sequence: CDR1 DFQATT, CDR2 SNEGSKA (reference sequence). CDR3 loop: CSARQGTGYTF. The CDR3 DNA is TGCAGTGCTAGACAGGGGACTGGCTACACCTTC.